This entry concerns a single T cell receptor (beta chain). Its specific antigen is unknown. No quality values exist for individual bases; no much larger clone is one base distant. Library method: the immunoSEQ multiplex PCR assay. A mixture of 60 forward primers for TCR Vbeta segments and 13 reverse primers for TCR Jbeta segments was used in the multiplex PCR. The CDR3 region of rearranged TCR beta genes was amplified from genomic DNA by a multiplex PCR assay. The Illumina HiSeq System was used to sequence the amplified TCR beta libraries as 87-base-pair reads. The study's own analysis went as follows. Across the 500 to 700 repertoires, a later analysis counted some 80 million unique TCR beta chains, around 11 million of which were shared by at least two donors. Raw reads were error-corrected and collapsed into unique sequences by a nearest-neighbor algorithm in which closely related sequences were merged to remove PCR and sequencing errors. V, D and J gene segments were assigned by aligning CDR3 sequences to IMGT reference sequences. For a sequence to be retained, a match of at least six nucleotides was required to both a V gene segment and a J gene segment. Rearrangements were called productive when the CDR3 lacked stop codons and stayed in frame with V and J; all others were non-productive. CDR3 was defined by IMGT convention, running from the second conserved V-encoded cysteine to the conserved J-encoded phenylalanine. Sequences without an unambiguous match to a single V gene segment were excluded from the earlier analysis of a few hundred of the donors. In an earlier analysis of 587 of the donors, a V segment was called functional when productive rearrangements were above 56.7%, and segregating when the standard deviation between donors exceeded 5%. A statistical classification framework was developed to diagnose cytomegalovirus status using the catalog of TCR beta chain sequences. A later analysis assigned V and J genes by comparing TCR nucleotide sequences with IMGT/GENE-DB human TR gene sequences. A later analysis assigned CDR3 sequences and most-parsimonious VDJ recombination scenarios with the TCRdist pipeline. A later analysis defined each TCR beta chain by its CDR3 amino acid sequence plus V-gene family, and excluded reads lacking a unique V-gene family. As a way to deal with suspected cross-contamination and a sequencing artifact, a later analysis dropped more than 500 nucleotide sequences that were highly shared and had low generation probability. A later analysis calculated a clonal expansion index for each public chain from normalized within-repertoire ranks of inferred template counts. Generation probabilities in a later analysis came from a VDJ recombination model fitted to out-of-frame rearrangements, and those results were checked against IGoR. In a later analysis, hypergeometric tests were used to score TCR-TCR, TCR-HLA and TCR-CMV co-occurrence, with a repertoire-size bias correction applied to TCR pairs. False discovery rates were estimated in a later analysis by permuting HLA or CMV assignments 20 times. In a later analysis, co-occurring TCRs were grouped using DBSCAN, and TCRdist sequence similarity was added for clustering within HLA-allele-positive subsets. Co-occurrence clustering excluded repertoires with fewer than 30,000 or more than 120,000 public chains, plus five with anomalous nucleotide sharing. What TCRdb holds here is the immuneACCESS table cut down to in-frame rearrangements. Part of the clones is not present; checked against another copy, under half of the missing clones reflect an unresolved V gene, and the others are unexplained. The V and J calls and clone size are taken from that table; D and trimming were inferred from the DNA. This sample holds about 120,000 clones; over 60% were observed only once. Around 5% of the sample belongs to the ten largest clones.

The data originate from a study of cytomegalovirus exposure and HLA in healthy donors (TCRdb year 2017). For context, the study as a whole: According to an earlier analysis of 550 to 700 of the donors, roughly 180 million T cells yielded over 100 million unique TCR beta sequences and around 300 Gb of sequence data. An early release covering roughly 640 HLA-typed donors comprised about 300 gigabases of sequencing data and 85 million or so unique TCR sequences. Of the roughly 400 genotyped donors, 65% to 90% fell in the genetic ancestry cluster associated with self-reported Caucasian donors. The aim of the study was to test whether cataloging public T cell receptors could identify signatures of past pathogen exposure. Using immunosequencing, the study profiled T cell repertoires from fewer than 700 subjects and related those repertoires to cytomegalovirus serostatus. A separate validation cohort of roughly 110 different subjects was used in addition to the roughly 640-subject first cohort. To predict cytomegalovirus infection status, the study brought together high-throughput TCR immunosequencing, statistical association of individual TCRs with disease status, and machine learning. A later analysis re-examined previously published TCR beta repertoires from hundreds of donors and added high-resolution HLA genotyping to investigate patterns of TCR occurrence. Rather than drawing on any new phenotypic data, the later analysis identified candidate immune exposures from TCR beta sequences and the way those sequences occurred across donors. An earlier analysis of some 500 of the donors applied high-throughput TCR beta sequencing to assess whether each TCR beta V gene segment acted as functional or pseudogenic. Alongside the repertoire data, information on donor age, sex, ethnicity and CMV serostatus was compiled. Genome-wide SNP genotypes for about 60% of the 666 donors were used in a later genetic analysis, which treated that subset as a discovery cohort. Every discovery cohort repertoire had been produced on one sequencing platform. Class I and class II HLA loci were covered by the typing at four-digit resolution. Typing coverage varied by locus: roughly 629-640 donors for A, B, C, DRB1 and DQB1; roughly 510 for DQA1; approximately 570 for DPA1; 450 to 480 for DPB1. A handful of DR-DQ haplotypes were handled as single units for association and clustering because linkage in the cohort was strong. On average, 235,054 unique TCR beta nucleotide sequences were sequenced per donor among roughly 430 genotyped donors of the cohort, with about 17% of those sequences being non-productive. The paper's findings and limits, for the study overall: A later analysis found that most CMV-associated TCR beta chains appeared HLA-restricted, with HLA associations seemingly driven largely by CMV exposure. The study gave a list of some 150 TCR beta chains associated with cytomegalovirus. While some public TCRs were present in many individuals, most TCR sequences turned up only very rarely across donors. The sequencing pipeline was judged likely to have produced a cluster of highly shared sequence variants as a technical artifact. A later analysis associated 16,951 TCR beta sequences with specific HLA alleles at a false discovery rate of 0.05. Roughly 15 rarely observed V segments, including chromosome 9 orphons, were excluded from the earlier analysis of about 600 of the donors because counts were too low. Because HLA typing was unavailable for some donors at each locus, only the typed subset was used in association tests. Linkage disequilibrium might explain the correlated functional status among segregating V segments, but an unknown experimental factor could not be ruled out. The authors suggested that the approach could potentially be extended to other disease states and immunological phenotypes. A further reported finding was that TCR beta sequences accurately predicted the HLA-A and HLA-B alleles for most subjects in the first cohort. In an earlier analysis of fewer than 750 of the donors, most TCR beta V segments were observed in productive rearrangements about 90% or about 30% of the time, broadly matching IMGT annotations. Three of the identified cytomegalovirus-associated TCR beta chains were confirmed in vitro to be specific for cytomegalovirus antigens. Strong co-occurrence of HLA alleles, especially DR and DQ, made assigning TCR associations to individual alleles difficult. Roughly uniform sequencing depth across donors was assumed in presence/absence analyses, although this assumption may not hold. In a later analysis, HLA-associated TCR beta chains were found to be more clonally expanded and to have lower generation probabilities than equally common non-associated chains. Cytomegalovirus status was reported to be diagnosed by the classifier with high specificity and sensitivity in both the original and validation cohorts. Compared with the approximately 720-donor mean, donors in an Asian-associated ancestry cluster had fewer N-insertions in productive TCRs, according to a later genetic analysis. Only TCR beta chains were sequenced in this cohort, and the absence of alpha or paired-chain data limited detectable features. Some IMGT-functional V segments, including TRBV6-2 and TRBV6-3, could not be told apart with the 87-base-pair reads, so those segments were excluded. The only immune exposure information available for the cohort was CMV serostatus. According to a later analysis, TCR association rates differed among HLA loci, with DRB1 alleles showing the most associated TCRs and HLA-C alleles showing the fewest. Several of the top co-occurrence clusters appeared to be linked to parvovirus B19, influenza, CMV and Epstein-Barr virus, according to a later analysis. V-gene and J-gene trimming of TCR beta chains was associated with a missense DCLRE1C variant in a later genetic analysis, and the association was replicated in an independent cohort.

The cohort consisted of hundreds of healthy bone marrow donors. Cohort members were all nominally healthy when sampled, although unrecorded immune exposures were likely present. The donor tested CMV seropositive, placing the donor among the 290 or so seropositive members of the cohort. A peripheral blood sample was provided by each donor, and peripheral blood mononuclear cells were used for TCR beta sequencing. Genomic DNA extraction from the blood cell samples was performed with the Qiagen DNeasy Blood Extraction Kit. CDR1 and CDR2 are drawn from the germline V gene: SNHLY, FYNNEI. The CDR3, from cysteine to phenylalanine, totals 16 residues. Just the 48-base CDR3 DNA is kept, in frame starting at base 1. The germline V and J ends show losses of 3 bases and 14 bases respectively, and no gene match explains 16 bases of the junction.

The sequenced sample consisted of PBMCs. This sequence originates from a young man in good health and CMV-seropositive. In this chain, TRBV2 is recombined with TRBJ2-5; 12 junctional bases match TRBD2. Here is the DNA: TGTGCCAGCAGTGAGGGACTAGCGGGTCCCTCGTATCCAGCCTACTTC. It is translated as CASSEGLAGPSYPAYF.